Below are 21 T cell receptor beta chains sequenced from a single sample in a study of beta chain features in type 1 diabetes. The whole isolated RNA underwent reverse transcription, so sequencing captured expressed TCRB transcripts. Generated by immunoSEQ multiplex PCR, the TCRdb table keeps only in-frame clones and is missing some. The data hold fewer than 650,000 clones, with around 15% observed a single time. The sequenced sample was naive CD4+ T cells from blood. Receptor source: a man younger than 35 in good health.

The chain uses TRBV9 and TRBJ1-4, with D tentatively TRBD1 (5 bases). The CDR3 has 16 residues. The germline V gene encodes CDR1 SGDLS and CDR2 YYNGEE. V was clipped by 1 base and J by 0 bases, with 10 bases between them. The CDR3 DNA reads TGTGCCAGCAGCGTAAAGTTCAGGGCAACTAATGAAAAACTGTTTTTT. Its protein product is CASSVKFRATNEKLFF.

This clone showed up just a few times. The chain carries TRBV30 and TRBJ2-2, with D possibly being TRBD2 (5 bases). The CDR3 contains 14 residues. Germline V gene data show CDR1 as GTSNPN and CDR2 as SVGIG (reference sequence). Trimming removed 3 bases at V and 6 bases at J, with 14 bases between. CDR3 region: CAWSPSGFPGELFF. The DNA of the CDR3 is TGTGCCTGGAGCCCGTCGGGATTCCCCGGGGAGCTGTTTTTT.

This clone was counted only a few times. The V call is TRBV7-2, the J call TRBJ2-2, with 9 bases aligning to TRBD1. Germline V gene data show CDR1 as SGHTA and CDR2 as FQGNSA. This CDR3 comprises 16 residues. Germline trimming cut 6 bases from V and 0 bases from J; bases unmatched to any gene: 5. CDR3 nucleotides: TGTGCCAGCAGTAGACAGGGGGAATCGAACACCGGGGAGCTGTTTTTT. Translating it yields CASSRQGESNTGELFF. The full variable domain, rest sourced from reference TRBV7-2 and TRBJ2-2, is GAGVSQSPSNKVTEKGKDVELRCDPISGHTALYWYRQSLGQGLEFLIYFQGNSAPDKSGLPSDRFSAERTGGSVSTLTIQRTQQEDSAVYLCASSRQGESNTGELFFGEGSRLTVL.

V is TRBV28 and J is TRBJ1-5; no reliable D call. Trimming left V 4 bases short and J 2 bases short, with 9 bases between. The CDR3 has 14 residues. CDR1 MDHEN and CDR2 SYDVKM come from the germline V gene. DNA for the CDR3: TGTGCCAGCAGTTCCCAATTTGGCAATCAGCCCCAGCATTTT. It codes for CASSSQFGNQPQHF.

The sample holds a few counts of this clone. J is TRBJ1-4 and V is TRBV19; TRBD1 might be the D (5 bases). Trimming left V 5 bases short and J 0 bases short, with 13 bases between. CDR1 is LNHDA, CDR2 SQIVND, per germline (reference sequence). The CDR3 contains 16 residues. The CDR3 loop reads CASSLQGGATNEKLFF. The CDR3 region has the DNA TGTGCCAGTAGTCTTCAGGGCGGTGCAACTAATGAAAAACTGTTTTTT.

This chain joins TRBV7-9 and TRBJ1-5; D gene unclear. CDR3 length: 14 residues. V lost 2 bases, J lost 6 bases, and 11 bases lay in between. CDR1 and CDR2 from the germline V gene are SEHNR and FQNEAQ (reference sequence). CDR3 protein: CASSLIAGSQPQHF. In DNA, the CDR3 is TGTGCCAGCAGCTTAATTGCTGGAAGTCAGCCCCAGCATTTT.

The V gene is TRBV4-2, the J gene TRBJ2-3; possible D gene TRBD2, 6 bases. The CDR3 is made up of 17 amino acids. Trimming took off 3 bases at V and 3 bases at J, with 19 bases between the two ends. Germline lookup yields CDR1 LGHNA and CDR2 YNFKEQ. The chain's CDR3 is CASSHPGGRVRTDTQYF. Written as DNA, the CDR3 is TGTGCCAGCAGCCACCCCGGGGGTCGGGTCCGGACAGATACGCAGTATTTT.

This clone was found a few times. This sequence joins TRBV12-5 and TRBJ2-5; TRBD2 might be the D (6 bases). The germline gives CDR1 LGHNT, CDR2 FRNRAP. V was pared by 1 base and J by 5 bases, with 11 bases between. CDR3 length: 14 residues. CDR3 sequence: CASGLARGRETQYF. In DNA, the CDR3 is TGTGCTAGTGGTTTGGCCCGGGGGAGGGAGACCCAGTACTTC. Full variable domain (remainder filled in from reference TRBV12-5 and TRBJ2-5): DARVTQTPRHKVTEMGQEVTMRCQPILGHNTVFWYRQTMMQGLELLAYFRNRAPLDDSGMPKDRFSAEMPDATLATLKIQPSEPRDSAVYFCASGLARGRETQYFGPGTRLLVL.

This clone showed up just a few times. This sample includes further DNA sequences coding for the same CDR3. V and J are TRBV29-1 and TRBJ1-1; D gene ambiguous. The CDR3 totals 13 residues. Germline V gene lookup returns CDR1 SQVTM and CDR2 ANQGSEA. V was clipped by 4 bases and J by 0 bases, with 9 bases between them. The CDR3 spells CSVVRRLNTEAFF. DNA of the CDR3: TGCAGCGTTGTGAGGAGACTGAACACTGAAGCTTTCTTT.

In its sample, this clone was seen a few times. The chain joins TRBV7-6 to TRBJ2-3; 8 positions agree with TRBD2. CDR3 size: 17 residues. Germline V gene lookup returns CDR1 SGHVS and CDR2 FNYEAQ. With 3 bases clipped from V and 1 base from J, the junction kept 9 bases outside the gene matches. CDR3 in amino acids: CASSFPRGAFRTDTQYF. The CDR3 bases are TGTGCCAGCAGCTTTCCGCGGGGGGCCTTCCGCACAGATACGCAGTATTTT.

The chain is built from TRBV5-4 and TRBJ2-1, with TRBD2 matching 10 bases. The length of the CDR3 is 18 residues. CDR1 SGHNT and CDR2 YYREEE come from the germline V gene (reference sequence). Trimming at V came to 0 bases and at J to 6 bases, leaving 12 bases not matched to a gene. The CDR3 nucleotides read TGTGCCAGCAGCTTGGCCGTCGCCAGCGGGAGGGCAGGCAATGAGCAGTTCTTC. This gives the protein CASSLAVASGRAGNEQFF.

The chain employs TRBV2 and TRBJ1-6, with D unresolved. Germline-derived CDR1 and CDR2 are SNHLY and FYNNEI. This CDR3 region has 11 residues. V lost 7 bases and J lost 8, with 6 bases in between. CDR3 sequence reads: CASKRDSPLHF. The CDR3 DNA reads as TGTGCCAGCAAGAGGGATTCACCCCTCCACTTT.

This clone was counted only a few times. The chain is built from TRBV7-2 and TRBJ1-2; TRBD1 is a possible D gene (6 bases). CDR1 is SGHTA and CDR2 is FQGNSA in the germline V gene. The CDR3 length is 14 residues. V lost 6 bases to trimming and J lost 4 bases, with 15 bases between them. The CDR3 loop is CASSPGVMGYGYTF. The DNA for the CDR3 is TGTGCCAGCAGTCCAGGGGTAATGGGCTATGGCTACACCTTC. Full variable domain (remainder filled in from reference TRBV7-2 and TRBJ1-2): GAGVSQSPSNKVTEKGKDVELRCDPISGHTALYWYRQSLGQGLEFLIYFQGNSAPDKSGLPSDRFSAERTGGSVSTLTIQRTQQEDSAVYLCASSPGVMGYGYTFGSGTRLTVV.

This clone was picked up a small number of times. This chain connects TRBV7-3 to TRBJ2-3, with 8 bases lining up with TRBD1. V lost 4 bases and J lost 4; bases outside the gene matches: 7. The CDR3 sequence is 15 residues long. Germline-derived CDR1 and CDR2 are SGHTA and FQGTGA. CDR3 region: CASSSRTGISDTQYF. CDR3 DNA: TGTGCCAGCAGCTCCCGGACAGGGATCTCAGATACGCAGTATTTT.

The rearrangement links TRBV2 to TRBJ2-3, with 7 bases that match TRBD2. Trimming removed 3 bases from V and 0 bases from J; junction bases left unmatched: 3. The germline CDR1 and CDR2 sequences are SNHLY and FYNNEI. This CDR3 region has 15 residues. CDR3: CASSDRRGSTDTQYF. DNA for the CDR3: TGTGCCAGCAGTGATAGGCGGGGGAGCACAGATACGCAGTATTTT.

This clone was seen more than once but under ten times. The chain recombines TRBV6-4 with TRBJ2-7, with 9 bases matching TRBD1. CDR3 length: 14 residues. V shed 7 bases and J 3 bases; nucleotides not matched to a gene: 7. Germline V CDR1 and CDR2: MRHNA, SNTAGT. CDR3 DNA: TGTGCCAGCATCATACGGGACAGGGTCTACGAGCAGTACTTC. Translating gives CASIIRDRVYEQYF.

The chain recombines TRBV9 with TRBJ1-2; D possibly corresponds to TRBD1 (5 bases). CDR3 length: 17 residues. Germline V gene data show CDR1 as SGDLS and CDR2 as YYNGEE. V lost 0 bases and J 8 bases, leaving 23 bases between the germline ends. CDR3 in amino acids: CASSVGGDRFVIGGYTF. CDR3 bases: TGTGCCAGCAGCGTAGGAGGGGACCGGTTCGTAATCGGAGGCTACACCTTC. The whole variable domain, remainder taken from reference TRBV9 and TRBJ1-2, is DSGVTQTPKHLITATGQRVTLRCSPRSGDLSVYWYQQSLDQGLQFLIQYYNGEERAKGNILERFSAQQFPDLHSELNLSSLELGDSALYFCASSVGGDRFVIGGYTFGSGTRLTVV.

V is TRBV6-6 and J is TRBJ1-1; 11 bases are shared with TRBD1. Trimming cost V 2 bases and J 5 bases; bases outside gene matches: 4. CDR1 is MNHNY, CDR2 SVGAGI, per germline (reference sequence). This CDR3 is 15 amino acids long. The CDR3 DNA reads TGTGCCAGCAGTTACGCGGGACAGGGGGGGACTGAAGCTTTCTTT. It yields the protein CASSYAGQGGTEAFF.

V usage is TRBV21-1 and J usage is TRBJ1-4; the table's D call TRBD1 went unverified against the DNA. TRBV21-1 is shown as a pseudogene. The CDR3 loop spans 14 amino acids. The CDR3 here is CASSIRGTNEKLFF. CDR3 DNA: TGTGCCAGCAGCATAAGGGGAACTAATGAAAAACTGTTTTTT.

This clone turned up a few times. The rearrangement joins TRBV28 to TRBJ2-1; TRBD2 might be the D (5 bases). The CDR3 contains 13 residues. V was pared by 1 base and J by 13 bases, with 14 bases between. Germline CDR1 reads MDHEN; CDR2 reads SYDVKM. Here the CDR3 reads CASSLSDTRHQFF. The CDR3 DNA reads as TGTGCCAGCAGTTTATCTGATACTAGGCATCAGTTCTTC.

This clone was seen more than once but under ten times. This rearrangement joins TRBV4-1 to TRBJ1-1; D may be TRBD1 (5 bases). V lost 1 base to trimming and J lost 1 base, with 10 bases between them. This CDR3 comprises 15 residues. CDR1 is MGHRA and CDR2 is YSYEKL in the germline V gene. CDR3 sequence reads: CASSQGWQGNTEAFF. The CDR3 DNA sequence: TGCGCCAGCAGCCAAGGATGGCAGGGGAACACTGAAGCTTTCTTT.